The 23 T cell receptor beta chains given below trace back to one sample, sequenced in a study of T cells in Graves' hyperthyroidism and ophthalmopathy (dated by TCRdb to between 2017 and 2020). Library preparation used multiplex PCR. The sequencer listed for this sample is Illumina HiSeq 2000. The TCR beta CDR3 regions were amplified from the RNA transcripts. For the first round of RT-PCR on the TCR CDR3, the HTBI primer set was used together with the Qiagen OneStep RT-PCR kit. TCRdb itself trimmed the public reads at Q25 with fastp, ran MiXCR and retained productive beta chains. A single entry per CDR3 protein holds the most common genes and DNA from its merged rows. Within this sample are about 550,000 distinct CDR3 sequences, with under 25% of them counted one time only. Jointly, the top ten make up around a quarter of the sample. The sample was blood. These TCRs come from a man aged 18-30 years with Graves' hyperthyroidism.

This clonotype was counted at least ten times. CDR3 protein: CASRSLASTGELFF. The DNA for the CDR3 is TGTGCCAGCAGGTCCCTAGCGAGCACCGGGGAGCTGTTTTTT. The rearrangement links TRBV11-2 to TRBJ2-2; D is perhaps TRBD2 (6 bases). The CDR3 spans 14 residues. Trimming removed 6 bases from V and 4 bases from J, with 12 bases in between. Germline CDR1 and CDR2: SGHAT and FQNNGV.

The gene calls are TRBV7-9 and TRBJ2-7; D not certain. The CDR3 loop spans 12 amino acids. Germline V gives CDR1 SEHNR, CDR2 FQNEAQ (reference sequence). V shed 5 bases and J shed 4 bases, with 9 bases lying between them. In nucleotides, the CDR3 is TGTGCCAGCAGCCAGACACGGTACGAGCAGTACTTC. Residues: CASSQTRYEQYF.

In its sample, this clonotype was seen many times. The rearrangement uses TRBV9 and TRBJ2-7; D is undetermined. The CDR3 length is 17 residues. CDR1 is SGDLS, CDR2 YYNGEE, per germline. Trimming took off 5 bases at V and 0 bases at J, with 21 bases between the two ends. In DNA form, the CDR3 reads TGTGCCAGCAGTGCGACCCCCCGCCCAGGAGCCTCCTACGAGCAGTACTTC. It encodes CASSATPRPGASYEQYF.

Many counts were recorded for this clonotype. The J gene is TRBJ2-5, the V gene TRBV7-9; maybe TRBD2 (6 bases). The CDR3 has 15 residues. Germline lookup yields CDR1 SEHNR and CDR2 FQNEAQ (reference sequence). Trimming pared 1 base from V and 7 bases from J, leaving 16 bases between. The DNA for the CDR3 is TGTGCCAGCAGCTTAGAGGAGGGGTATGAAGGGACCCAGTACTTC. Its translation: CASSLEEGYEGTQYF.

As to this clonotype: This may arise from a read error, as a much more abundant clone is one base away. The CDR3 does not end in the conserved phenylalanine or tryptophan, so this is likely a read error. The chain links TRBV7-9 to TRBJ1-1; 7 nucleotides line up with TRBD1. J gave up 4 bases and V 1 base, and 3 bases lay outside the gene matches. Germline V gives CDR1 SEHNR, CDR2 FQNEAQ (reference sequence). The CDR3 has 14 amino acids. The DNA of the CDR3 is TGTGCCAGCAGCTTAGGGGACAGTCCCACTGAAGCTTTCCTT. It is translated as CASSLGDSPTEAFL.

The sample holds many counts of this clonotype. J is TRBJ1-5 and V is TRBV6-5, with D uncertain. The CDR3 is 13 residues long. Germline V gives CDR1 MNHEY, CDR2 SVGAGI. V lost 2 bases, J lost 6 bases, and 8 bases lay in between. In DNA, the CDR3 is TGTGCCAGCAGTTACGTTGAGGGTCAGCCCCAGCATTTT. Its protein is CASSYVEGQPQHF.

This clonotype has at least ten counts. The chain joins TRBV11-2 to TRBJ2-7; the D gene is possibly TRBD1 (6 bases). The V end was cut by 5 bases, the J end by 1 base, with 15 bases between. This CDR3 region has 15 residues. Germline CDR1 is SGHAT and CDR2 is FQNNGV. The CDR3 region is CASSTLTGNSYEQYF. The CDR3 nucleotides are TGTGCCAGCAGCACCCTGACAGGAAATTCCTACGAGCAGTACTTC.

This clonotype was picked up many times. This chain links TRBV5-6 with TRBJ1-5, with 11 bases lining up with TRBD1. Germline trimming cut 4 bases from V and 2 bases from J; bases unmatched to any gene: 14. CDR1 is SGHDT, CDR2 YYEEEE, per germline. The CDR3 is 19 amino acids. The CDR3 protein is CASSQNRDRGRMGNQPQHF. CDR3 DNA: TGTGCCAGCAGCCAAAACCGGGACAGGGGGAGGATGGGCAATCAGCCCCAGCATTTT.

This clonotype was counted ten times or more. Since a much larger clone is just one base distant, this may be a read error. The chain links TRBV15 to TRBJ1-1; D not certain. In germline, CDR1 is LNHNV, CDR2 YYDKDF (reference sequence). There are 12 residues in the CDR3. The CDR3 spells CATSRTNAEAFF. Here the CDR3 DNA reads TGTGCCACCAGCAGAACGAACGCTGAAGCTTTCTTT.

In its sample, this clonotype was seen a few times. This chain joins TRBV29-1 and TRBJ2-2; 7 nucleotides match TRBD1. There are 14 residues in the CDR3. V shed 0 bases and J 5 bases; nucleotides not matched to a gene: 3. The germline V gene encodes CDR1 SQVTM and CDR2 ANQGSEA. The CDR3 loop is CSVEEAGGTGELFF. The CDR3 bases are TGCAGCGTTGAAGAGGCAGGGGGAACCGGGGAGCTGTTTTTT.

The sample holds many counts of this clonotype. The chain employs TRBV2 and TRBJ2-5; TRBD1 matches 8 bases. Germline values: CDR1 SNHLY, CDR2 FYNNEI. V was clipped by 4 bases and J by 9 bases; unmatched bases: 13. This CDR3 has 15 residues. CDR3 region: CASSAGTGGERPQYF. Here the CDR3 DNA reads TGTGCCAGCAGTGCCGGGACAGGCGGGGAGAGACCCCAGTACTTC. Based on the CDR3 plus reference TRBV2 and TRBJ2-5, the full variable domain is EPEVTQTPSHQVTQMGQEVILRCVPISNHLYFYWYRQILGQKVEFLVSFYNNEISEKSEIFDDQFSVERPDGSNFTLKIRSTKLEDSAMYFCASSAGTGGERPQYFGPGTRLLVL.

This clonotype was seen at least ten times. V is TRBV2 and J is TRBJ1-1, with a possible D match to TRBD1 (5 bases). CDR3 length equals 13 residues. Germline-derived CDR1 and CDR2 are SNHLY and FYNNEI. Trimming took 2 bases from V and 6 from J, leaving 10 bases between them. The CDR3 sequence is CASSENLGAEAFF. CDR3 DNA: TGTGCCAGCAGTGAAAACCTAGGGGCTGAAGCTTTCTTT.

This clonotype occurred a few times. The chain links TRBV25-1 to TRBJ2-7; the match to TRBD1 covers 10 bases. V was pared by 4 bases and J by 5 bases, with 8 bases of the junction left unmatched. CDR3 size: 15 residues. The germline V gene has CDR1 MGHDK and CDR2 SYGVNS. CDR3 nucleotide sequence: TGTGCCAGCAGTGTCTCCGGGACAGGGGTCCACGAGCAGTACTTC. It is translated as CASSVSGTGVHEQYF.

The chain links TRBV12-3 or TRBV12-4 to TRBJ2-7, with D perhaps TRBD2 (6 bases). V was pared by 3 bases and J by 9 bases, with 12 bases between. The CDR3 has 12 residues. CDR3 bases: TGTGCCAGCAGTTTCCCGGGAGCACTGCAGTACTTC. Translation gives CASSFPGALQYF.

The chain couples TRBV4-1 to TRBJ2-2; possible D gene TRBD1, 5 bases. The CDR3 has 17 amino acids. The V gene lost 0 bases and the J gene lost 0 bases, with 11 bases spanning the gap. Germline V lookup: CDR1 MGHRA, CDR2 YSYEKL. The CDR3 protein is CASSQDSGASNTGELFF. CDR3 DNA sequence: TGCGCCAGCAGCCAAGATAGTGGGGCTTCGAACACCGGGGAGCTGTTTTTT.

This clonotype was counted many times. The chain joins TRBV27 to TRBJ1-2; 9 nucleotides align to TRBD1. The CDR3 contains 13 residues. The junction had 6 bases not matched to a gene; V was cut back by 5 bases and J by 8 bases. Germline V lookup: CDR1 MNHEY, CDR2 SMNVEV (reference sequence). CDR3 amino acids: CASSPGDRDGYTF. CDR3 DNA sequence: TGTGCCAGCAGTCCGGGGGACAGGGACGGCTACACCTTC.

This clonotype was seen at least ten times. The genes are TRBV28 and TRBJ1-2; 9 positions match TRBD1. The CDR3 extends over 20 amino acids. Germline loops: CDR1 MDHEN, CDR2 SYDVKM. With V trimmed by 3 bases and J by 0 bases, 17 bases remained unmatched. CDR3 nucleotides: TGTGCCAGCAGTTTCCCGCCTCCAAGGGACAGGGACAACTCTAACTATGGCTACACCTTC. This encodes CASSFPPPRDRDNSNYGYTF.

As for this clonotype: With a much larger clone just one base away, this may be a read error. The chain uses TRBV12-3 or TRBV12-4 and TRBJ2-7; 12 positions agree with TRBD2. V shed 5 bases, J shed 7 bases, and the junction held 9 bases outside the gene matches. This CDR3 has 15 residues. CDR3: CASSASSGGAAEQYF. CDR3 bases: TGTGCCAGCAGTGCATCTAGCGGGGGGGCCGCTGAGCAGTACTTC.

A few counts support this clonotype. This CDR3 is CASSQDPRAVYEQYF. The CDR3 DNA reads as TGTGCCAGCAGCCAAGACCCCCGGGCAGTCTACGAGCAGTACTTC. The chain joins TRBV3-1 to TRBJ2-7; no clear D. Germline V gene lookup returns CDR1 LGHDT and CDR2 YNNKEL (reference sequence). Trimming stripped 0 bases from V and 3 bases from J, with 12 bases between. CDR3 length: 15 residues.

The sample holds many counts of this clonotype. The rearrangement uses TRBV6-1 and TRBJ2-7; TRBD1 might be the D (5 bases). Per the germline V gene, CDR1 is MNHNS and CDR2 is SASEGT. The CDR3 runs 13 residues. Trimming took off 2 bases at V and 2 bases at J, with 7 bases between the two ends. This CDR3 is CASSESRAYEQYF. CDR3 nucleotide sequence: TGTGCCAGCAGTGAAAGCAGGGCCTACGAGCAGTACTTC.

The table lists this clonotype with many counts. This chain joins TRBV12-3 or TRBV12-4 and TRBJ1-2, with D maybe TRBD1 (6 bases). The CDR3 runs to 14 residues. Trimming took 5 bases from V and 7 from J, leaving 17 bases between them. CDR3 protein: CASSRDFPRGGYTF. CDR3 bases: TGTGCCAGCAGTCGGGACTTCCCCAGGGGTGGCTACACCTTC.

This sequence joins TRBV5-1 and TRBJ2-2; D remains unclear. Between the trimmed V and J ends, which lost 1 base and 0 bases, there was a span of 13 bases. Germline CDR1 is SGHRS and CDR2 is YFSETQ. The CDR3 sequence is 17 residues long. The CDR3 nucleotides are TGCGCCAGCAGCTTGAGGTTGGCTAGTACGAACACCGGGGAGCTGTTTTTT. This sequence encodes CASSLRLASTNTGELFF.

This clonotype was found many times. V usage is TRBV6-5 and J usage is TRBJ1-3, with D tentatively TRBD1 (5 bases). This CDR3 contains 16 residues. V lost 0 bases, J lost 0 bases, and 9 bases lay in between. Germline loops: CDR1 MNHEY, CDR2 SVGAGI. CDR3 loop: CASSYSTAASGNTIYF. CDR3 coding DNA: TGTGCCAGCAGTTACTCGACAGCGGCCTCTGGAAACACCATATATTTT.